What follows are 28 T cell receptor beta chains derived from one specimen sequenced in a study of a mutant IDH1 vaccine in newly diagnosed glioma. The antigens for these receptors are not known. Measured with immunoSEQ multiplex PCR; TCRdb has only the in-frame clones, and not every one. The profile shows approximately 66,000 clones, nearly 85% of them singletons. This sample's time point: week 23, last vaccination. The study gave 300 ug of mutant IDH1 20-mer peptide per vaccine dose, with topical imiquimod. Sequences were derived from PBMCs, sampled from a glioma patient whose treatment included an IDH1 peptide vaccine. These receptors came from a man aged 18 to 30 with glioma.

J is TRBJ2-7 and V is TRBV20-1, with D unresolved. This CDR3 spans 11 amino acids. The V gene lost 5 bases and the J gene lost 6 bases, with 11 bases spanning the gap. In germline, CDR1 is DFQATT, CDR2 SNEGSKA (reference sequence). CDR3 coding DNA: TGCAGTGCTGCCCAATCATCCGAGCAGTACTTC. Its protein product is CSAAQSSEQYF.

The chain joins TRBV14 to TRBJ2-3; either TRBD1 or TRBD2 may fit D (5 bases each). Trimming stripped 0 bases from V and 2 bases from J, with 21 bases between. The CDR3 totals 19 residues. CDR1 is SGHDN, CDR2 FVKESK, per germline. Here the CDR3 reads CASSQDWLTSPGTTDTQYF. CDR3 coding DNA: TGTGCCAGCAGCCAAGATTGGCTGACTTCGCCTGGGACCACAGATACGCAGTATTTT.

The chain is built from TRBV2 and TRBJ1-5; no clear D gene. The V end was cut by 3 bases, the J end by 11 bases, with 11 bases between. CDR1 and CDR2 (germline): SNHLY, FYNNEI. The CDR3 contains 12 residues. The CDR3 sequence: CASSEEGLSQHF. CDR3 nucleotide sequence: TGTGCCAGCAGTGAGGAGGGCCTGTCCCAGCATTTT.

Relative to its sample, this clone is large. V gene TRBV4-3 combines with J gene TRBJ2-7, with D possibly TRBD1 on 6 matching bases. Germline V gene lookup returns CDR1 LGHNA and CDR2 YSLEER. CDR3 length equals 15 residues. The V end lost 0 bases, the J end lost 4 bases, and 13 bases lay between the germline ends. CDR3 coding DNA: TGCGCCAGCAGCCAAGAAAGGGCAGGGGTTTACGAGCAGTACTTC. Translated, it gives CASSQERAGVYEQYF.

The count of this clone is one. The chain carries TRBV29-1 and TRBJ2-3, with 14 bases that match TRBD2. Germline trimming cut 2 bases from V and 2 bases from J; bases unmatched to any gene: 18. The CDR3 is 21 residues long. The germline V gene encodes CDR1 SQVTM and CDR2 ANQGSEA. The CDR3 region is CSVESRGVGTSGSSVTDTQYF. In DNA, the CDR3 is TGCAGCGTTGAATCCAGGGGGGTCGGGACTAGCGGGAGCTCGGTCACAGATACGCAGTATTTT.

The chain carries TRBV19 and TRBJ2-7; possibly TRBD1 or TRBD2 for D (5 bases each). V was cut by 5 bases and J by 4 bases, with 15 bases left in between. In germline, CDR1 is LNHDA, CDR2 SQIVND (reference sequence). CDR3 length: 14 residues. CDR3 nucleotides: TGTGCCAGTAGTCTTCCCGACAGAGGGTACGAGCAGTACTTC. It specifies CASSLPDRGYEQYF.

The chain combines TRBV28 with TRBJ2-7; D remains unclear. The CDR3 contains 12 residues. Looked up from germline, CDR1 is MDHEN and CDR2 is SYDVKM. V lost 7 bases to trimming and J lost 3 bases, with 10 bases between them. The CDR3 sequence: CASTPDSYEQYF. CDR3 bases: TGTGCCAGCACCCCGGATAGCTACGAGCAGTACTTC.

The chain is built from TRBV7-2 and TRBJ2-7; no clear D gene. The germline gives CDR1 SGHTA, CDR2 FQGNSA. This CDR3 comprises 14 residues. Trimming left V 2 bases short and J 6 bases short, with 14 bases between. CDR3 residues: CASSLYSGELEQYF. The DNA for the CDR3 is TGTGCCAGCAGCTTATATAGTGGCGAACTCGAGCAGTACTTC.

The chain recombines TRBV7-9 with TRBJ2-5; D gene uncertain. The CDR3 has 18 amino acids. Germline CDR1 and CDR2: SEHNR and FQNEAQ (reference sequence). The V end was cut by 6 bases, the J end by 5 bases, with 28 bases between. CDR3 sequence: CASRTPRTDKRWGETQYF. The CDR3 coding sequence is TGTGCCAGCAGAACCCCCCGTACCGATAAGCGTTGGGGTGAGACCCAGTACTTC.

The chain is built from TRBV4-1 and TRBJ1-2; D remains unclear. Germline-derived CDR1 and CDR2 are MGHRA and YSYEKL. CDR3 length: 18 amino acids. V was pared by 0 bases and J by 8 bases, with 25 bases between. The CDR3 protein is CASSQERSTYLLAGGYTF. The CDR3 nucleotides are TGCGCCAGCAGCCAAGAAAGATCGACGTACCTTTTAGCCGGGGGCTACACCTTC.

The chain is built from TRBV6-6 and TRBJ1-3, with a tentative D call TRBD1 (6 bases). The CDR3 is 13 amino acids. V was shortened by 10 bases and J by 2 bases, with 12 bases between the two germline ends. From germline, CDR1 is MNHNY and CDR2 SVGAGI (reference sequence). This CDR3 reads CATLGTPGNTIYF. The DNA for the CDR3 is TGTGCCACCCTGGGGACACCTGGAAACACCATATATTTT.

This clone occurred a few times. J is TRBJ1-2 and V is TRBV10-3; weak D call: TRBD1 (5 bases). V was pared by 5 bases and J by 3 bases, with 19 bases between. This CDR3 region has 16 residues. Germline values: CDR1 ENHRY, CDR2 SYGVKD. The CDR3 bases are TGTGCCATCAGTCTCAGGGAGCAGGGTCCCGACTATGGCTACACCTTC. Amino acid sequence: CAISLREQGPDYGYTF.

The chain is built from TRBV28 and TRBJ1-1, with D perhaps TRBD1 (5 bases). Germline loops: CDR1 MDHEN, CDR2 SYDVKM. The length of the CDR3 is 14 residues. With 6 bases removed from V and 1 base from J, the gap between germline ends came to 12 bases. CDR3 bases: TGTGCCAGCAGCCCCGCGGGGACGAACACTGAAGCTTTCTTT. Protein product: CASSPAGTNTEAFF.

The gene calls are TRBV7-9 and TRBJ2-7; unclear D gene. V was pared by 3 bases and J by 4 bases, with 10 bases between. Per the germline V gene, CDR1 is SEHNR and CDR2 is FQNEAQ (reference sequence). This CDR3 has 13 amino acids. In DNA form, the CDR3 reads TGTGCCAGCAGCTTCAACGGCCTTTACGAGCAGTACTTC. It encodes CASSFNGLYEQYF.

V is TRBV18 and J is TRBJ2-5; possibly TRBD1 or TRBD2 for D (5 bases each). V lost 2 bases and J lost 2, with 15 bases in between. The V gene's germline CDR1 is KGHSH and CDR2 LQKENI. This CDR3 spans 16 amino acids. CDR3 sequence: CASSPRIGDGQETQYF. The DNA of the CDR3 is TGTGCCAGCTCACCAAGGATCGGGGACGGTCAAGAGACCCAGTACTTC.

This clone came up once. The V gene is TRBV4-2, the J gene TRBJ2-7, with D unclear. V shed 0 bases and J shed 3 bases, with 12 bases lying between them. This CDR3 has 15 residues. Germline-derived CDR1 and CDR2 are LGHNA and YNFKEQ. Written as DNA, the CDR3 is TGTGCCAGCAGCCAAGATGGTTCGTTTCTCTACGAGCAGTACTTC. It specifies CASSQDGSFLYEQYF.

CDR3 loop: CASSTTGTAYGYTF. The CDR3 DNA follows: TGTGCCAGCAGCACCACCGGGACAGCCTATGGCTACACCTTC. The chain combines TRBV5-5 with TRBJ1-2; TRBD1 agrees at 7 bases. Germline V gene data show CDR1 as SGHKS and CDR2 as YYEKEE (reference sequence). The CDR3 is 14 residues long. The J segment lost 4 bases and the V segment lost 4 bases, leaving 7 bases of the junction unmatched.

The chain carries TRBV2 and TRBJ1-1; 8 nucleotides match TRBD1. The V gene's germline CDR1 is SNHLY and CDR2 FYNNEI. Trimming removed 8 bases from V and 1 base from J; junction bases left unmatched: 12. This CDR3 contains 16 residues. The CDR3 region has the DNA TGTGCCAGCGGACCGGGACAGGTCAGAGGGAACACTGAAGCTTTCTTT. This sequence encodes CASGPGQVRGNTEAFF.

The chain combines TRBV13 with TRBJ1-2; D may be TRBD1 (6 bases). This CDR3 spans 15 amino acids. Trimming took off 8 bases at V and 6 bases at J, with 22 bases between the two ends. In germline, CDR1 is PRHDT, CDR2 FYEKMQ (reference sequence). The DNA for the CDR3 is TGTGCCAGCTCCTCCGGAGAGGGGGTGAGAAATGGCTACACCTTC. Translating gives CASSSGEGVRNGYTF. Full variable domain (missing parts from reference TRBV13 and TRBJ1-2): AAGVIQSPRHLIKEKRETATLKCYPIPRHDTVYWYQQGPGQDPQFLISFYEKMQSDKGSIPDRFSAQQFSDYHSELNMSSLELGDSALYFCASSSGEGVRNGYTFGSGTRLTVV.

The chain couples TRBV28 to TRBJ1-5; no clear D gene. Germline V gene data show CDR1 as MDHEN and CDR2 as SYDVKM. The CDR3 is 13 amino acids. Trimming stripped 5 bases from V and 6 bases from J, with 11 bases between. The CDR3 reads CASSPGITQPQHF. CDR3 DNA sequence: TGTGCCAGCAGTCCGGGGATAACTCAGCCCCAGCATTTT.

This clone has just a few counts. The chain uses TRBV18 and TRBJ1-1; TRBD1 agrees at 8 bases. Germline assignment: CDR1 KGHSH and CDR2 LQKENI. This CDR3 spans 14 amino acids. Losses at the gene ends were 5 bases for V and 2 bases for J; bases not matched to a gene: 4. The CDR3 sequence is CASSSDRVNTEAFF. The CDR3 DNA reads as TGTGCCAGCTCATCGGACAGGGTAAACACTGAAGCTTTCTTT.

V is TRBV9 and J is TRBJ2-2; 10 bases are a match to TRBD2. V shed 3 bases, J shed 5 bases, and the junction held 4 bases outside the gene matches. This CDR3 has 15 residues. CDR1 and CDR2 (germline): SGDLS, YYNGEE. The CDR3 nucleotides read TGTGCCAGCAGCGCCGGACTAGCGGATACCGGGGAGCTGTTTTTT. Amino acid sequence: CASSAGLADTGELFF.

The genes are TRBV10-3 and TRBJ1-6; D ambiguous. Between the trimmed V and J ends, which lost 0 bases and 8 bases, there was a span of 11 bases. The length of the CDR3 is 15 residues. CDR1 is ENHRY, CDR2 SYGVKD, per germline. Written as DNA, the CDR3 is TGTGCCATCAGTGAGTCAGGTGGTTTACATTCACCCCTCCACTTT. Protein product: CAISESGGLHSPLHF.

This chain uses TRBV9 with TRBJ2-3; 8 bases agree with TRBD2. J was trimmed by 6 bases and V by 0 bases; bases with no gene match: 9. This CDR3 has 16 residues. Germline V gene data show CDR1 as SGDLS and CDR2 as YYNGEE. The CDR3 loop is CASSVAHFRGGDTQYF. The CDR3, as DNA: TGTGCCAGCAGCGTAGCTCATTTTCGCGGGGGGGATACGCAGTATTTT.

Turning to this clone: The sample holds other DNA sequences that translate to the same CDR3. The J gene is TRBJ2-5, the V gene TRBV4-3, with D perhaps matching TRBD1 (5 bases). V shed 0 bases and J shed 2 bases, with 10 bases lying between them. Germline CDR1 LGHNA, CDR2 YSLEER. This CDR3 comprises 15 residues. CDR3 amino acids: CASSQDRAGQETQYF. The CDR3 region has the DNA TGCGCCAGCAGCCAAGATCGCGCAGGGCAAGAGACCCAGTACTTC.

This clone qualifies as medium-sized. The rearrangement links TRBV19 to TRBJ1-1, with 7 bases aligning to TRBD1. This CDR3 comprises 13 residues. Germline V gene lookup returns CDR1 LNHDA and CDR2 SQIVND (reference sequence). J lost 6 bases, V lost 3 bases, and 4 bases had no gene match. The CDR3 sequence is CASSIGTGAEAFF. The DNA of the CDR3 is TGTGCCAGTAGTATTGGTACAGGGGCTGAAGCTTTCTTT.

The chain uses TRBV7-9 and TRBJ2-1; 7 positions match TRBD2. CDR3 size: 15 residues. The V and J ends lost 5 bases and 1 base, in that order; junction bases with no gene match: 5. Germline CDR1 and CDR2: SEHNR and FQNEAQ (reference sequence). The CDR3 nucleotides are TGTGCCAGCAGCGGAGCGGGGATATCCTACAATGAGCAGTTCTTC. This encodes CASSGAGISYNEQFF.

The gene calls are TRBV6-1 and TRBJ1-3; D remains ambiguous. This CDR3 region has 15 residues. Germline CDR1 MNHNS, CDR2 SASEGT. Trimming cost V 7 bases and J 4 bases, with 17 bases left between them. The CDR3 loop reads CASMNKRSPGNTIYF. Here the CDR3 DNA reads TGTGCCAGCATGAACAAGCGATCCCCCGGAAACACCATATATTTT.